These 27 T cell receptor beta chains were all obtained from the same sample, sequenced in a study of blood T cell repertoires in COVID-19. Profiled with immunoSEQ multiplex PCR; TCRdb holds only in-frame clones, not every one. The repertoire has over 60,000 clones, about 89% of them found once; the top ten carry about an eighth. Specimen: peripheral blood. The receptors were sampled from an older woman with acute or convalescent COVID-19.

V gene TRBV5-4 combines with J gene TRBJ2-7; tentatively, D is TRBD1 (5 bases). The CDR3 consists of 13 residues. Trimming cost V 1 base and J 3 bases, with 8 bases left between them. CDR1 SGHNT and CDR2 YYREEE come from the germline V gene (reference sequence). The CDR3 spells CASSLRGIYEQYF. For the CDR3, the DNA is TGTGCCAGCAGCTTGAGGGGAATCTACGAGCAGTACTTC.

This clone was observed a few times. CDR3 loop: CASTLQGIVDQPQHF. In nucleotides, the CDR3 is TGTGCCAGCACCCTTCAGGGGATCGTAGATCAGCCCCAGCATTTT. This rearrangement joins TRBV28 to TRBJ1-5; D is possibly TRBD1 (6 bases). The V and J ends lost 7 bases and 5 bases respectively, with 18 bases between them. The CDR3 contains 15 residues. CDR1 is MDHEN, CDR2 SYDVKM, per germline.

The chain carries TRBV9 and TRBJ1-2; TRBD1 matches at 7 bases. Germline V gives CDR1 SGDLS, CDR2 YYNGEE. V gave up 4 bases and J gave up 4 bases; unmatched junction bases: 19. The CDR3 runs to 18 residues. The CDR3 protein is CASSPGALFGRQGYGYTF. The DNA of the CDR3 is TGTGCCAGCAGCCCAGGGGCCCTATTCGGTAGACAGGGCTATGGCTACACCTTC.

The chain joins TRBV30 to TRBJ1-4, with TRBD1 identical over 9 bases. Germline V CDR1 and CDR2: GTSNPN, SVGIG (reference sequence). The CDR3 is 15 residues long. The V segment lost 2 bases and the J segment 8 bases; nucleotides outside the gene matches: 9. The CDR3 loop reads CAWSPPQGAWEKLFF. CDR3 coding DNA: TGTGCCTGGAGTCCCCCACAGGGGGCATGGGAAAAACTGTTTTTT. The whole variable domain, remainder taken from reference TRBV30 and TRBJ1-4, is SQTIHQWPATLVQPVGSPLSLECTVEGTSNPNLYWYRQAAGRGLQLLFYSVGIGQISSEVPQNLSASRPQDRQFILSSKKLLLSDSGFYLCAWSPPQGAWEKLFFGSGTQLSVL.

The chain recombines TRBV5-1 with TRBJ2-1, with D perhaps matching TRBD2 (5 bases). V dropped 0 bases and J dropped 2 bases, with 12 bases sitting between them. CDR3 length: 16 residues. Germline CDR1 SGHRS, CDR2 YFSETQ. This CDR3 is CASSLAGVPAYNEQFF. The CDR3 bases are TGCGCCAGCAGCTTGGCCGGGGTTCCAGCCTACAATGAGCAGTTCTTC.

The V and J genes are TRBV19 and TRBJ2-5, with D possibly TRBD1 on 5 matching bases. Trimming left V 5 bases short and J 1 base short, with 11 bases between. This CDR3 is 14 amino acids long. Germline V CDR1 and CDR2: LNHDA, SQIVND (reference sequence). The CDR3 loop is CASSSRQSQETQYF. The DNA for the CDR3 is TGTGCCAGTAGTTCCCGACAGTCCCAAGAGACCCAGTACTTC.

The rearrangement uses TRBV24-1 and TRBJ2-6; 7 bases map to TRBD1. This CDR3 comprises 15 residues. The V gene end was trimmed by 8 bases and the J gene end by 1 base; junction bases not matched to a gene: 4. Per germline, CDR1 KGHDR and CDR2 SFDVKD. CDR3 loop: CATTSGGSGANVLTF. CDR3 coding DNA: TGTGCCACCACCTCAGGGGGATCTGGGGCCAACGTCCTGACTTTC.

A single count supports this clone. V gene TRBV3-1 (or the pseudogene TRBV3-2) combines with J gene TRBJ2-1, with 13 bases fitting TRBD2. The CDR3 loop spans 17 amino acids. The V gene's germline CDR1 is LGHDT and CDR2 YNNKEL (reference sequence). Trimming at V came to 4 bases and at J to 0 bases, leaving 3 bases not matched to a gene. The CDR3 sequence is CASSLGLAGASYNEQFF. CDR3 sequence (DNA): TGTGCCAGCAGCCTAGGACTAGCGGGGGCCTCCTACAATGAGCAGTTCTTC.

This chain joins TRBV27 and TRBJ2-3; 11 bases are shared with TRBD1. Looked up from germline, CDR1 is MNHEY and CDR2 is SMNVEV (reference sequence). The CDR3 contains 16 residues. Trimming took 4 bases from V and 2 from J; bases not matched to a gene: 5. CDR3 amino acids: CASSYGQGATTDTQYF. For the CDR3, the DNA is TGTGCCAGCAGTTATGGACAGGGGGCGACCACAGATACGCAGTATTTT.

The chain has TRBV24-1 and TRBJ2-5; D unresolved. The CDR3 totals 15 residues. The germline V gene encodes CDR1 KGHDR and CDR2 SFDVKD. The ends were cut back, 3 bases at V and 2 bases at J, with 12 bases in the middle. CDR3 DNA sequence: TGTGCCACCAGTGATCCCCGAGGTCAGCAAGAGACCCAGTACTTC. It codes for CATSDPRGQQETQYF.

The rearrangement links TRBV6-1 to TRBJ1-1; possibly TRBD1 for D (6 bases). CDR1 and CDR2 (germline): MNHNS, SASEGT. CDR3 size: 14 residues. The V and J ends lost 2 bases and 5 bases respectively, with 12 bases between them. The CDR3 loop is CASSERGRPTEAFF. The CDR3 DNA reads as TGTGCCAGCAGTGAAAGGGGGAGACCTACTGAAGCTTTCTTT.

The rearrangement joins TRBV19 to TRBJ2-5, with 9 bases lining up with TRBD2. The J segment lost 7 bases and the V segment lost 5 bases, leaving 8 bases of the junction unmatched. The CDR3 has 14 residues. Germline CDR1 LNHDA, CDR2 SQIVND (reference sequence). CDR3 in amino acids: CASSPQGLAGTQYF. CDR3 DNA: TGTGCCAGTAGTCCCCAGGGACTAGCAGGGACCCAGTACTTC.

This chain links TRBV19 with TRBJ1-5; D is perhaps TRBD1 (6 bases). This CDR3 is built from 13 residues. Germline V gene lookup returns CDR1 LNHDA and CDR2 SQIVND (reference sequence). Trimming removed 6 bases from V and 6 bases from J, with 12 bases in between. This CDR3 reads CASRWEGGQPQHF. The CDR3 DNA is TGTGCCAGTAGATGGGAGGGGGGTCAGCCCCAGCATTTT. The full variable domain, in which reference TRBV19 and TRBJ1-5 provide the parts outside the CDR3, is DGGITQSPKYLFRKEGQNVTLSCEQNLNHDAMYWYRQDPGQGLRLIYYSQIVNDFQKGDIAEGYSVSREKKESFPLTVTSAQKNPTAFYLCASRWEGGQPQHFGDGTRLSIL.

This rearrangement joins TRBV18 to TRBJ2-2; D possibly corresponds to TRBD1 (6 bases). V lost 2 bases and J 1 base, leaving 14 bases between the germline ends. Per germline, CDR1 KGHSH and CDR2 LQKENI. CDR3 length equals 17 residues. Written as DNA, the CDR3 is TGTGCCAGCTCACCATATGGCAGGGGCCTGAACACCGGGGAGCTGTTTTTT. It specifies CASSPYGRGLNTGELFF.

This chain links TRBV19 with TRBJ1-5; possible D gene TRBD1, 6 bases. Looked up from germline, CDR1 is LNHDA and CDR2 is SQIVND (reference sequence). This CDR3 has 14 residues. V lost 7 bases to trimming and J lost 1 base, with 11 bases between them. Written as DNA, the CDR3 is TGTGCCAGTAAACAGGGAACGAGCAATCAGCCCCAGCATTTT. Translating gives CASKQGTSNQPQHF.

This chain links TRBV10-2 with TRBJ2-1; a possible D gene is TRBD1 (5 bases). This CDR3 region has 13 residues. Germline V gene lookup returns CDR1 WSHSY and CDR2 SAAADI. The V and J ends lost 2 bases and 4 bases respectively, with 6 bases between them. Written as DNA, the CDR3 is TGCGCCAGCAGTGAGGGACAATACAATGAGCAGTTCTTC. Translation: CASSEGQYNEQFF.

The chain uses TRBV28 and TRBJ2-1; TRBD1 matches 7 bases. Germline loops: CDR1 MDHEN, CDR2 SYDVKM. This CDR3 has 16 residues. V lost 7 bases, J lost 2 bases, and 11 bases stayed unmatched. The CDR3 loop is CASTQGQGEAYNEQFF. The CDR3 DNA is TGTGCCAGCACCCAGGGGCAGGGGGAAGCCTACAATGAGCAGTTCTTC. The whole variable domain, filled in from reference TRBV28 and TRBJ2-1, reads DVKVTQSSRYLVKRTGEKVFLECVQDMDHENMFWYRQDPGLGLRLIYFSYDVKMKEKGDIPEGYSVSREKKERFSLILESASTNQTSMYLCASTQGQGEAYNEQFFGPGTRLTVL.

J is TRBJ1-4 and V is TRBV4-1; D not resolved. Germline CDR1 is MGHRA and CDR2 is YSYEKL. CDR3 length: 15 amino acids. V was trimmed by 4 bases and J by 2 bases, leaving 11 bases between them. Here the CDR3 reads CASSRGLPTNEKLFF. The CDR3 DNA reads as TGCGCCAGCAGCCGAGGGCTACCGACTAATGAAAAACTGTTTTTT.

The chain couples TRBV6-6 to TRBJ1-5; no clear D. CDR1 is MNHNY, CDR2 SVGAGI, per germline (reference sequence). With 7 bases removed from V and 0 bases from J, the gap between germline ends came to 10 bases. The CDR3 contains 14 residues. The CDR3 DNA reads TGTGCCAGCAATCCGGGAGATAGCAATCAGCCCCAGCATTTT. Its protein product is CASNPGDSNQPQHF.

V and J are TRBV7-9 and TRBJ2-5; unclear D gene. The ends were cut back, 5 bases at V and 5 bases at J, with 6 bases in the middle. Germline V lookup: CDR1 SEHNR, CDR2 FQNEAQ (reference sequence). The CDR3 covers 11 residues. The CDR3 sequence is CASSHGETQYF. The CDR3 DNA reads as TGTGCCAGCAGCCACGGGGAGACCCAGTACTTC.

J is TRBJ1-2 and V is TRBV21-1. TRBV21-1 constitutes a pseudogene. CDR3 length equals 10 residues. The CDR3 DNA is TGTGCCAGTAAACGAGGTGGCTACACCTTC. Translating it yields CASKRGGYTF.

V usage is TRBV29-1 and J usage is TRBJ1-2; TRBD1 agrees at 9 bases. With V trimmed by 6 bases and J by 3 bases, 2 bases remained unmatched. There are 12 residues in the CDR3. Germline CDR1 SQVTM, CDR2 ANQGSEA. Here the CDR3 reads CSVDRGDYGYTF. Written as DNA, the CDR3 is TGCAGCGTAGACAGGGGGGACTATGGCTACACCTTC.

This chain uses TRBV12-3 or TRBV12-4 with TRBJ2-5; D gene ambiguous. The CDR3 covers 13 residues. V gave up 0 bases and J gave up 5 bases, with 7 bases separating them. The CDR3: CASSLAQWETQYF. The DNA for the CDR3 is TGTGCCAGCAGTTTAGCCCAGTGGGAGACCCAGTACTTC.

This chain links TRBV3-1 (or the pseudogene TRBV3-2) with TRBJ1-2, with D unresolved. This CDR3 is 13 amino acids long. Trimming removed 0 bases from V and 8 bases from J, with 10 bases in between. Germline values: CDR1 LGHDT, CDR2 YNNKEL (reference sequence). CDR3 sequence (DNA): TGTGCCAGCAGCCAAGATATTGAGGTCGGCTACACCTTC. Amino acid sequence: CASSQDIEVGYTF.

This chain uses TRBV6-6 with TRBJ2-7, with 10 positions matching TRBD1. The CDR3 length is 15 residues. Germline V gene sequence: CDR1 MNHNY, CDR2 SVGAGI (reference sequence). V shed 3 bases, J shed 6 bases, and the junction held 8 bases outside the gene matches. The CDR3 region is CASSYPPDRGFEQYF. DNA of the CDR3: TGTGCCAGCAGTTATCCACCGGACAGGGGGTTCGAGCAGTACTTC.

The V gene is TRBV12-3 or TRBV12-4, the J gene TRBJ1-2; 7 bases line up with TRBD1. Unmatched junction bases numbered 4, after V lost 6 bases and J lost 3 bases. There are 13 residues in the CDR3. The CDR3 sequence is CASSVGGDYGYTF. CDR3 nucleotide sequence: TGTGCCAGCAGCGTAGGGGGCGACTATGGCTACACCTTC.

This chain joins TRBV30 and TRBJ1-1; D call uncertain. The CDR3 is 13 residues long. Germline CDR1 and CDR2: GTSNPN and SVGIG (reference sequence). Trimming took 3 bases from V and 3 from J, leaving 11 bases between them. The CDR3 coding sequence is TGTGCCTGGAGCCTGTGGAGGGACACTGAAGCTTTCTTT. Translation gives CAWSLWRDTEAFF.